This T cell receptor beta chain was identified in a study of cytomegalovirus exposure and HLA in healthy donors. Whole-study findings and limits: A list of approximately 160 TCR beta chains associated with cytomegalovirus was given. Usually a TCR sequence was rare, but some public TCRs were found in many donors.

This table comes from immunoSEQ multiplex PCR, and its TCRdb copy is limited to in-frame clones, with some not included. This sample yields more than 80,000 clones, of which approximately 96% are seen a single time; about 1.3% belongs to the top ten. This clone came up once. Its target is unknown. V was trimmed by 3 bases and J by 3 bases, leaving 14 bases between them. Germline values: CDR1 KGHSH, CDR2 LQKENI. This CDR3 is 15 amino acids long. This clonotype was sampled from a woman aged 18-35 years in good health and CMV-seronegative. The sequenced sample consisted of PBMCs. The genes are TRBV18 and TRBJ1-2; D might be TRBD1 (5 bases). The DNA of the CDR3 is TGTGCCAGCTCACCTTCTCCAGGAGGGGACTATGGCTACACCTTC. Translated, it gives CASSPSPGGDYGYTF.